The clone carrying this T cell receptor beta chain was detected a few times. Antigen unknown. Gene names denote mouse genes. The CDR3 end falls 4 residues outside the read, so it is completed with the germline J gene. The sample comes from a study of CD8+ T cells in alopecia areata. Study in general: Skin from roughly 6-12-month-old C3H/HeJ graft donors with spontaneous alopecia went to approximately 7-11-week-old female C3H/HeJ mice.

The ends were cut back, 2 bases at V and 0 bases at J, with 8 bases in the middle. Germline values: CDR1 NNHDY, CDR2 SYVADS. CDR3 size: 15 residues. Study-level results: Lesional tissue from the scalp (especially in alopecia totalis/universalis) showed higher clonality than normal scalp.

Extracted RNA was reverse transcribed, and the resulting cDNA served as sequencing template. Only in-frame clones appear in the TCRdb table, and some are missing; sequencing was by immunoSEQ multiplex PCR. Recorded here are approximately 110,000 clones, none singletons. The sequencing input was lesional skin. The V gene is TRBV13-3, the J gene TRBJ2-2; no definite D call. This TCR was sampled from a C3H/HeJ mouse with alopecia areata. This strain has MHC haplotype H2-k. Partial CDR3 DNA: TGTGCCAGCAGTGACCTGGCCTCAAACACCGGG. This encodes CASSDLASNTG. From start to end, the CDR3 is CASSDLASNTGQLYF.